This T cell receptor beta chain was documented in a study of T-cell memory formation after mild COVID-19. This clonotype has a handful of counts. The antigen is not known. The germline V gene has CDR1 SGDLS and CDR2 YYNGEE. The germline V and J ends were trimmed by 4 bases and 13 bases, with 12 bases remaining between them. The CDR3 is 12 amino acids. Sample barcodes and UMIs were carried by the TCR alpha and TCR beta cDNA libraries that 5'RACE generated with constant-segment primers. TCRdb fed the 5' RACE reads into MiXCR, producing one record per CDR3 protein. The table lists about 180,000 distinct CDR3 sequences, roughly 18% of them singletons. Whole-study results and caveats: Among contracting clones, CD4+ were mainly CM/EM and CD8+ enriched in EMRA. Contracting clones from day 15 to 85 showed balanced CD4/CD8; later expanders favored CD4+. Pre-infection memory showed some responding clones, and this suggested that cross-reactive memory joined.

The sequencing input was PBMCs or a T cell subset sorted from them (not recorded which). This sequence joins TRBV9 and TRBJ1-6; D unclear. This sequence was found in a young man who had mild COVID-19 (a few samples of this study predate the infection). Cell type and time point are not known. In nucleotides, the CDR3 is TGTGCCAGCAGCTCCTCCACGGCCCCCCTCCACTTT. It codes for CASSSSTAPLHF.